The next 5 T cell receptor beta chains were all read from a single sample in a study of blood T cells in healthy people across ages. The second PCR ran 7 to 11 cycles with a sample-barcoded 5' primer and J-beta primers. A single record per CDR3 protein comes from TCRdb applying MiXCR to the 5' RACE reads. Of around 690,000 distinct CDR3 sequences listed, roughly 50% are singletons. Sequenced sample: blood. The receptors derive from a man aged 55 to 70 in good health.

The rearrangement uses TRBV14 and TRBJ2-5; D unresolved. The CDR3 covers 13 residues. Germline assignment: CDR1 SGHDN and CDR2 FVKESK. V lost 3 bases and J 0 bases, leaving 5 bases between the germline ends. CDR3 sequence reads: CASSQMYQETQYF. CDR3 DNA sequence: TGTGCCAGCAGCCAGATGTACCAAGAGACCCAGTACTTC.

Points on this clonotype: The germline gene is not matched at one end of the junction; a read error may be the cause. CDR3 sequence: CASGQEMDRGGYTF. The CDR3 DNA reads as TGTGCCAGCGGCCAAGAGATGGACAGGGGTGGCTACACCTTC. V usage is TRBV14 and J usage is TRBJ1-2; 9 nucleotides agree with TRBD1. Germline loops: CDR1 SGHDN, CDR2 FVKESK. This CDR3 is built from 14 residues.

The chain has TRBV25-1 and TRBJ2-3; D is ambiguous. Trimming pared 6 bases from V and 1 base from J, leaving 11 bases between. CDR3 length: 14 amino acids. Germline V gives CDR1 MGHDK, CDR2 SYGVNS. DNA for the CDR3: TGTGCCAGCAGCCGGGCCCTTGGCACAGATACGCAGTATTTT. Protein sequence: CASSRALGTDTQYF. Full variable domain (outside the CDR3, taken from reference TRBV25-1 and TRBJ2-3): EADIYQTPRYLVIGTGKKITLECSQTMGHDKMYWYQQDPGMELHLIHYSYGVNSTEKGDLSSESTVSRIRTEHFPLTLESARPSHTSQYLCASSRALGTDTQYFGPGTRLTVL.

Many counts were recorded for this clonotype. CDR3 nucleotide sequence: TGTGCCAGCAGGGACTATAACTATGGCTACACCTTC. Encoded protein: CASRDYNYGYTF. This sequence joins TRBV28 and TRBJ1-2, with D unclear. Germline CDR1 MDHEN, CDR2 SYDVKM. This CDR3 has 12 residues. Trimming stripped 6 bases from V and 1 base from J, with 6 bases between.

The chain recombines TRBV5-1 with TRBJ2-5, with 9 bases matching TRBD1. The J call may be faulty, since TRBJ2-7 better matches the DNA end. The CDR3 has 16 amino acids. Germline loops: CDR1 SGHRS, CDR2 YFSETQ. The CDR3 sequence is CASSARSRTGAHEQYF. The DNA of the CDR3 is TGCGCCAGCAGCGCAAGGTCGCGGACAGGGGCCCACGAGCAGTACTTC.